This TCR beta chain was identified in a study of OX40 agonist ivuxolimab in advanced cancers. Findings and caveats of the study: Among the lowest peripheral clonal expansion occurred in 0.1-3.0 mg/kg partial responders.

CDR1 is SGDLS, CDR2 YYNGEE, per germline. V trimming: 3 bases; J trimming: 0 bases; junction bases outside the gene matches: 8. CDR3 length: 18 residues. In the case of this clone: Its target is unknown.

The repertoire was sequenced with immunoSEQ multiplex PCR; TCRdb's copy has only in-frame clones and lacks some. The profile shows more than 65,000 clones, over 65% of them singletons. The source of this sequence is an adult with an advanced solid tumor such as melanoma, head and neck, liver or kidney cancer. The V and J genes are TRBV9 and TRBJ2-6, with 8 nucleotides matching TRBD1. The sample was CD4+ or CD8+ T cells sorted from blood, taken in a trial of the OX40 agonist ivuxolimab. The DNA of the CDR3 is TGTGCCAGCAGCGAGAGGGGACAGGTAAACTCTGGGGCCAACGTCCTGACTTTC. This translates into CASSERGQVNSGANVLTF.